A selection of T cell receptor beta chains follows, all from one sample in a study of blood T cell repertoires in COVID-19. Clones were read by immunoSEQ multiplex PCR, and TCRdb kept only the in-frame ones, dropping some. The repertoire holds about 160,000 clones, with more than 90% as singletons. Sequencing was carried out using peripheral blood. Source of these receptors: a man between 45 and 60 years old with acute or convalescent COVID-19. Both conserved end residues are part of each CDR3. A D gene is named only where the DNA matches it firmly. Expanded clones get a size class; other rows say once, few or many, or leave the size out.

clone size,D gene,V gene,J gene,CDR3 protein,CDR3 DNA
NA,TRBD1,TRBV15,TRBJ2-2,CATSRVGTGVSGELFF,TGTGCCACCAGCAGAGTGGGGACAGGGGTCTCCGGGGAGCTGTTTTTT
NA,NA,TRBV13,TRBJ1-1,CASSFVNTEAFF,TGTGCCAGCAGCTTCGTGAACACTGAAGCTTTCTTT
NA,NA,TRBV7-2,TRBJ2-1,CASSPRIAYNEQFF,TGTGCCAGCAGCCCCCGGATAGCATACAATGAGCAGTTCTTC
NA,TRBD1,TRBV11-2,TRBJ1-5,CASSYGTGWDQPQHF,TGTGCCAGCAGCTACGGGACAGGGTGGGATCAGCCCCAGCATTTT
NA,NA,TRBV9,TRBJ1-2,CASSPRPGRGSHGYTF,TGTGCCAGCAGCCCCCGCCCCGGGCGGGGGTCCCATGGCTACACCTTC
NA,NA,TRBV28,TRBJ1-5,CASSWGSQPQHF,TGTGCCAGCAGTTGGGGCAGTCAGCCCCAGCATTTT
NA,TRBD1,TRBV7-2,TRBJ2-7,CASSLSGQGTHEQYF,TGTGCCAGCAGCTTATCGGGACAGGGGACCCACGAGCAGTACTTC
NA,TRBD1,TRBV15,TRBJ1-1,CATSGRQGYETEAFF,TGTGCCACCAGCGGTCGACAGGGATACGAGACCGAAGCTTTCTTT
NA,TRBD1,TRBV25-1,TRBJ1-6,CASSDPGQRDSPLHF,TGTGCCAGCAGTGATCCGGGACAGAGGGATTCACCCCTCCACTTT
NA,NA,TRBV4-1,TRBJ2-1,CASSLDLGSEQFF,TGCGCCAGCAGCTTGGATCTAGGCAGTGAGCAGTTCTTC
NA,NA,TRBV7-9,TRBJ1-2,CASSSERAVAGYTF,TGTGCCAGCAGCTCCGAGAGGGCGGTAGCAGGCTACACCTTC
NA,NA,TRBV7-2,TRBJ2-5,CASSLGAGLGTQYF,TGTGCCAGCAGCTTAGGGGCAGGGTTGGGGACCCAGTACTTC
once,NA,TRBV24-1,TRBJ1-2,CATSDPGGYYGYTF,TGTGCCACCAGTGATCCGGGAGGATACTATGGCTACACCTTC
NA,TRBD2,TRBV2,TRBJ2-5,CASYRDYSRPTQYF,TGTGCCAGCTACCGGGACTACTCTCGGCCGACCCAGTACTTC
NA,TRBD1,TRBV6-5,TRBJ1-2,CASRRPGTGHGYTF,TGTGCCAGCAGACGTCCCGGGACAGGGCATGGCTACACCTTC
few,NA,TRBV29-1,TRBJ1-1,CSVESPRGFTEAFF,TGCAGCGTTGAAAGTCCTAGGGGTTTCACTGAAGCTTTCTTT
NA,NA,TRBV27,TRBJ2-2,CASSLGQNTGELFF,TGTGCCAGCAGTTTGGGCCAGAACACCGGGGAGCTGTTTTTT
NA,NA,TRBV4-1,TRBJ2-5,CASSQEGGTYGETQYF,TGCGCCAGCAGCCAAGAGGGAGGCACCTACGGGGAGACCCAGTACTTC
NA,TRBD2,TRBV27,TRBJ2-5,CASSKSRAGGLETQYF,TGTGCCAGCAGTAAAAGTAGAGCGGGGGGGTTAGAGACCCAGTACTTC
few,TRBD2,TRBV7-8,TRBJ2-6,CASSFFGTSASGANVLTF,TGTGCCAGCAGCTTCTTCGGGACTAGCGCCTCTGGGGCCAACGTCCTGACTTTC
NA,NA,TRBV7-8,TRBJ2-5,CASRESAVQETQYF,TGTGCCAGCAGGGAGTCGGCCGTCCAAGAGACCCAGTACTTC
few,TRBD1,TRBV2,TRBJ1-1,CASSGQGGIEAFF,TGTGCCAGCAGCGGACAGGGGGGAATTGAAGCTTTCTTT
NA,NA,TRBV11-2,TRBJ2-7,CASSKYTSRVYEQYF,TGTGCCAGCAGCAAATATACTAGCAGAGTATACGAGCAGTACTTC
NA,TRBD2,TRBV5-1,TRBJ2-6,CASSTGTSGSRGANVLTF,TGCGCCAGCAGTACTGGGACTAGCGGGAGTCGTGGGGCCAACGTCCTGACTTTC
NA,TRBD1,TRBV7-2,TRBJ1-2,CASSLRLGQGNYGYTF,TGTGCCAGCAGCTTACGTCTAGGACAGGGGAACTATGGCTACACCTTC
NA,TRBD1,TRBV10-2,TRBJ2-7,CASSDGTVFKQYF,TGCGCCAGCAGTGATGGGACAGTCTTCAAACAGTACTTC
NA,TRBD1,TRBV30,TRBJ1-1,CAWRGQWNTEAFF,TGTGCCTGGAGGGGACAGTGGAACACTGAAGCTTTCTTT
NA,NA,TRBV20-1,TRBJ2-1,CSASSVYNEQFF,TGCAGTGCTAGTTCCGTTTACAATGAGCAGTTCTTC
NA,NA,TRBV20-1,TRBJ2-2,CSASPGHNTGELFF,TGCAGTGCTAGTCCGGGACACAACACCGGGGAGCTGTTTTTT
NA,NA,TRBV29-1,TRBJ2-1,CSASSGEIGQFF,TGCAGCGCCTCATCGGGGGAGATAGGGCAGTTCTTC
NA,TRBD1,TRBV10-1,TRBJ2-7,CASSESGTGREQYF,TGCGCCAGCAGTGAGTCGGGGACAGGGCGTGAGCAGTACTTC
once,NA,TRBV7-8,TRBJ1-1,CASSPYVRPRGGETEAFF,TGTGCCAGCAGCCCTTATGTTCGGCCGAGGGGAGGTGAGACTGAAGCTTTCTTT
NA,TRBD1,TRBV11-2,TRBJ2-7,CASSLTGGGLTTYEQYF,TGTGCCAGCAGCTTAACAGGGGGAGGCCTAACCACCTACGAGCAGTACTTC
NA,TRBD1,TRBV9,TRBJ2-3,CASSVTGGSTDTQYF,TGTGCCAGCAGCGTAACAGGGGGGAGCACAGATACGCAGTATTTT
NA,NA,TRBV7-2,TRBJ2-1,CASSFGGSYNEQFF,TGTGCCAGCAGCTTCGGGGGATCCTACAATGAGCAGTTCTTC
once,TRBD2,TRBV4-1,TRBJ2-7,CASSPGLAGPSYEQYF,TGCGCCAGCAGCCCGGGACTAGCGGGGCCGTCCTACGAGCAGTACTTC
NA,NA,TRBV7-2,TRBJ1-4,CASSLGRANEKLFF,TGTGCCAGCAGCTTAGGCAGGGCCAATGAAAAACTGTTTTTT
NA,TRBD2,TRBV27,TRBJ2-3,CASHAGAGLNPTDTQYF,TGTGCCAGCCACGCGGGTGCGGGACTAAATCCCACAGATACGCAGTATTTT
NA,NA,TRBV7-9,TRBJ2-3,CASSFYTDTQYF,TGTGCCAGCAGCTTCTACACAGATACGCAGTATTTT
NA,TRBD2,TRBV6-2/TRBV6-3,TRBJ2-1,CASSDETSFPYNEQFF,TGTGCCAGCAGTGACGAGACTAGCTTCCCCTACAATGAGCAGTTCTTC
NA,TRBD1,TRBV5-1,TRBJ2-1,CASSPGQGSVDEQFF,TGCGCCAGCAGCCCCGGACAGGGGTCGGTCGATGAGCAGTTCTTC
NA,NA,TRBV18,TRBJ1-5,CASSPSRDGQPQHF,TGTGCCAGCTCACCGAGCAGGGATGGTCAGCCCCAGCATTTT
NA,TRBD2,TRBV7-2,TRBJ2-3,CASSLQWGRGTDTQYF,TGTGCCAGCAGCTTACAGTGGGGGAGGGGCACAGATACGCAGTATTTT
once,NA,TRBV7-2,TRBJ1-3,CASSLGRQASGNTIYF,TGTGCCAGCAGCCTAGGTCGGCAGGCCTCTGGAAACACCATATATTTT
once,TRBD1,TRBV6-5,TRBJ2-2,CASRNRGQWTGELFF,TGTGCCAGCAGGAACAGGGGGCAGTGGACCGGGGAGCTGTTTTTT
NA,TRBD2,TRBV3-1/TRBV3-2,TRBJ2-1,CASGYRTSGRGGLYNEQFF,TGTGCCAGCGGCTACAGGACTAGCGGGAGAGGGGGCCTCTACAATGAGCAGTTCTTC
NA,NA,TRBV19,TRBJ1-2,CASSPRSHYGYTF,TGTGCCAGTAGTCCCCGGAGTCACTATGGCTACACCTTC
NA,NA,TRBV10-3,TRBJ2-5,CAISGYPGWETQYF,TGTGCCATCAGTGGCTATCCCGGGTGGGAGACCCAGTACTTC
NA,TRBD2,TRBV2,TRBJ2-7,CASSPIGGGEQYF,TGTGCCAGCAGTCCAATTGGGGGAGGGGAGCAGTACTTC
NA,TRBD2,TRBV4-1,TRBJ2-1,CASSQVSSGGNEQFF,TGCGCCAGCAGCCAAGTTTCTAGCGGGGGTAACGAGCAGTTCTTC
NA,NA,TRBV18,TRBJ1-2,CASSPGTGFYGYTF,TGTGCCAGCTCACCGGGAACAGGCTTCTATGGCTACACCTTC
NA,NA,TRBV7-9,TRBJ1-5,CASSLGAGNSNQPQHF,TGTGCCAGCAGCTTGGGGGCAGGGAATAGCAATCAGCCCCAGCATTTT
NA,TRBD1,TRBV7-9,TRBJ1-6,CASTGQGDSPLHF,TGTGCCAGCACGGGACAGGGAGATTCACCCCTCCACTTT
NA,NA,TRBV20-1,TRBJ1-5,CSASRGIHQPQHF,TGCAGTGCTAGTAGGGGTATTCATCAGCCCCAGCATTTT
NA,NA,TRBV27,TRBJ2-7,CASTPLGGQYYEQYF,TGTGCCAGCACCCCCCTGGGGGGACAGTACTACGAGCAGTACTTC
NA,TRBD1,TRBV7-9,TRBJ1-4,CASSPQGAGNEKLFF,TGTGCCAGCAGCCCGCAGGGGGCGGGGAATGAAAAACTGTTTTTT
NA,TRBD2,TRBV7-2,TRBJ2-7,CASSLGGTSGSGEQYF,TGTGCCAGCAGCTTAGGGGGGACTAGCGGGAGCGGCGAGCAGTACTTC
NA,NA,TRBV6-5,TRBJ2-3,CASSRMGDSTDTQYF,TGTGCCAGCAGCCGAATGGGGGACTCCACAGATACGCAGTATTTT
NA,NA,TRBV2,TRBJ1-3,CASSENGGRNTIYF,TGTGCCAGCAGTGAAAATGGGGGCAGAAACACCATATATTTT
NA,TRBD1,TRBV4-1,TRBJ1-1,CASSHRQGNTEAFF,TGCGCCAGCAGCCACCGACAGGGAAACACTGAAGCTTTCTTT